This T cell receptor (beta chain) was profiled in a study of T cell responses to AZD1222 COVID-19 vaccine. Study-wide results and limits: The CD4 TCRs associated with vaccination extended across spike and predominated at 160-218 and 743-854. Compared with day 0, the breadth and depth of the Spike-specific TCR repertoire rose significantly after two doses of AZD1222. All repertoire sampling was performed exclusively after the peak T cell response.

The CDR3 consists of 15 residues. V was pared by 5 bases and J by 0 bases, with 13 bases between. CDR1 MNHEY and CDR2 SVGAGI come from the germline V gene. Comments on this clone: Its antigen is unknown.

Libraries were prepared by immunoSEQ multiplex PCR; TCRdb keeps only in-frame clonotypes and omits some of them. The table shows about 42,000 clones, with about 87% occurring only once. The chain couples TRBV6-5 to TRBJ1-1; D unresolved. Source: peripheral blood, taken 28 days after the second AZD1222 dose. The sequence was collected from an adult who received the AZD1222 COVID-19 vaccine. CDR3 sequence reads: CASSPSPTLNTEAFF. The DNA for the CDR3 is TGTGCCAGCAGTCCATCCCCGACACTGAACACTGAAGCTTTCTTT.